These 28 T cell receptor beta chains originate from one sample sequenced in a study of breast tumors, draining lymph nodes, adjacent tissues. Axillary draining lymph nodes of breast cancer patients supplied the node samples. One entry per CDR3 protein results from TCRdb running MiXCR on the multiplex PCR reads. The sample records about 140,000 distinct CDR3 sequences, 32% being singletons. What was sequenced was axillary lymph node tissue. Receptor source: a female donor with breast cancer. Some clones in this sample may be carry-over from other donors' samples.

This sequence joins TRBV6-1 and TRBJ1-2; no reliable D call. Trimming took 1 base from V and 0 from J, leaving 6 bases between them. In germline, CDR1 is MNHNS, CDR2 SASEGT. The CDR3 sequence is 14 residues long. CDR3 loop: CASSEEAANYGYTF. As DNA, the CDR3 is TGTGCCAGCAGTGAAGAAGCAGCTAACTATGGCTACACCTTC.

Points on this clonotype: Compared with germline, one end of the junction differs, possibly owing to a read error. The chain carries TRBV11-2 and TRBJ1-6, with 7 bases identical to TRBD1. Germline V gene data show CDR1 as SGHAT and CDR2 as FQNNGV. The CDR3 is 18 amino acids. As DNA, the CDR3 is TGTGCCAACAGCTTAGGTCTTCGGTCCAGGGGGTGGAATTCACCCCTCCACTTT. Translation gives CANSLGLRSRGWNSPLHF. The variable domain in full, completed from reference TRBV11-2 and TRBJ1-6, reads EAGVAQSPRYKIIEKRQSVAFWCNPISGHATLYWYQQILGQGPKLLIQFQNNGVVDDSQLPKDRFSAERLKGVDSTLKIQPAKLEDSAVYLCANSLGLRSRGWNSPLHFGNGTRLTVT.

This clonotype appeared many times. The J gene is TRBJ1-2, the V gene TRBV5-1; D might be TRBD1 (6 bases). This CDR3 has 13 residues. V was pared by 7 bases and J by 0 bases, with 10 bases between. Germline V gene data show CDR1 as SGHRS and CDR2 as YFSETQ. CDR3 in DNA: TGCGCCAGCTCTCAGGGGTCTAACTATGGCTACACCTTC. Protein product: CASSQGSNYGYTF.

This clonotype showed up just a few times. The rearrangement links TRBV25-1 to TRBJ1-1; 7 nucleotides agree with TRBD1. The CDR3 contains 15 residues. Per the germline V gene, CDR1 is MGHDK and CDR2 is SYGVNS. Trimming at V came to 4 bases and at J to 1 base, leaving 6 bases not matched to a gene. CDR3 protein: CASSAHRGSNTEAFF. The CDR3 nucleotides read TGTGCCAGCAGTGCCCACAGGGGATCGAACACTGAAGCTTTCTTT.

This clonotype was counted at least ten times. The CDR3: CASSDLANTIYF. The CDR3 DNA reads TGTGCCAGCAGTGACCTGGCAAACACCATATATTTT. This chain uses TRBV6-4 with TRBJ1-3; D is undetermined. CDR3 length: 12 amino acids. Germline V gives CDR1 MRHNA, CDR2 SNTAGT. V lost 2 bases, J lost 6 bases, and 5 bases lay in between.

The chain has TRBV7-9 and TRBJ1-6, with 7 bases identical to TRBD1. The germline V gene has CDR1 SEHNR and CDR2 FQNEAQ (reference sequence). V shed 5 bases and J 5 bases; nucleotides not matched to a gene: 0. CDR3 length: 13 residues. Written as DNA, the CDR3 is TGTGCCAGCAGCGGGACAGATAATTCACCCCTCCACTTT. This translates into CASSGTDNSPLHF. Full variable domain (remainder filled in from reference TRBV7-9 and TRBJ1-6): DTGVSQNPRHKITKRGQNVTFRCDPISEHNRLYWYRQTLGQGPEFLTYFQNEAQLEKSRLLSDRFSAERPKGSFSTLEIQRTEQGDSAMYLCASSGTDNSPLHFGNGTRLTVT.

Worth noting for this clonotype: Compared with germline, one end of the junction differs, possibly owing to a read error. The chain combines TRBV28 with TRBJ1-2, with D tentatively TRBD1 (6 bases). Per germline, CDR1 MDHEN and CDR2 SYDVKM. The CDR3 loop spans 15 amino acids. The CDR3 region is CACRQGGAAVYGYTF. For the CDR3, the DNA is TGTGCCTGCAGACAAGGGGGGGCTGCAGTCTATGGCTACACCTTC.

There are many counts of this clonotype. The CDR3 nucleotides read TGTGCCAGCAGTCCCGAGGGGACAGGATCCACCGGGGAGCTGTTTTTT. This translates into CASSPEGTGSTGELFF. The rearrangement links TRBV6-6 to TRBJ2-2; 8 bases match TRBD1. From germline, CDR1 is MNHNY and CDR2 SVGAGI (reference sequence). This CDR3 has 16 amino acids. Trimming cost V 5 bases and J 4 bases; bases outside gene matches: 9.

V usage is TRBV10-3 and J usage is TRBJ2-1, with D tentatively TRBD2 (5 bases). The CDR3 runs to 18 residues. The germline V gene has CDR1 ENHRY and CDR2 SYGVKD. V lost 3 bases, J lost 7 bases, and 25 bases lay in between. CDR3 protein: CAISDASSPGTGENEQFF. In nucleotides, the CDR3 is TGTGCCATCAGTGATGCCAGCAGCCCTGGTACCGGGGAGAATGAGCAGTTCTTC.

At least ten counts were recorded for this clonotype. J is TRBJ2-1 and V is TRBV6-4; D tentatively fits TRBD1 or TRBD2 (6 bases each). The CDR3 contains 12 residues. CDR1 MRHNA and CDR2 SNTAGT come from the germline V gene. Trimming shortened V by 5 bases and J by 10 bases, and 12 bases separated the two germline ends. Here the CDR3 reads CASSLGGREQFF. For the CDR3, the DNA is TGTGCCAGCAGTTTAGGGGGGCGGGAGCAGTTCTTC.

V and J are TRBV7-8 and TRBJ2-7; 9 bases are shared with TRBD1. This CDR3 contains 15 residues. Germline V gene lookup returns CDR1 SGHVS and CDR2 FQNEAQ. Trimming cost V 2 bases and J 4 bases; bases outside gene matches: 6. CDR3 DNA: TGTGCCAGCAGCTTAAGAACAGGGGGCGAGTACGAGCAGTACGTC. Protein: CASSLRTGGEYEQYV.

This clonotype was seen ten or more times. The chain is built from TRBV2 and TRBJ2-6; perhaps D is TRBD1 or TRBD2 (5 bases each). Germline V gives CDR1 SNHLY, CDR2 FYNNEI. Deletions cut 4 bases from V and 2 bases from J, with 9 bases between. This CDR3 spans 15 amino acids. The CDR3 nucleotides are TGTGCCAGCAGTGGGGGGTTTGCTGGGGCCAACGTCCTGACTTTC. Translation: CASSGGFAGANVLTF. Filled out from reference TRBV2 and TRBJ2-6, the complete variable domain reads EPEVTQTPSHQVTQMGQEVILRCVPISNHLYFYWYRQILGQKVEFLVSFYNNEISEKSEIFDDQFSVERPDGSNFTLKIRSTKLEDSAMYFCASSGGFAGANVLTFGAGSRLTVL.

This clonotype was counted at least ten times. The genes are TRBV10-3 and TRBJ2-5, with D possibly being TRBD2 (6 bases). Germline CDR1 is ENHRY and CDR2 is SYGVKD. The length of the CDR3 is 14 residues. V lost 3 bases and J 1 base, leaving 9 bases between the germline ends. CDR3 protein: CAISDGGAQETQYF. The DNA of the CDR3 is TGTGCCATCAGTGATGGCGGGGCCCAAGAGACCCAGTACTTC.

The chain combines TRBV7-9 with TRBJ2-7, with a tentative D call TRBD1 (6 bases). V shed 2 bases and J shed 5 bases, with 19 bases lying between them. Germline CDR1 is SEHNR and CDR2 is FQNEAQ (reference sequence). CDR3 length: 16 residues. The CDR3 sequence is CASSLLQGAGANEQYF. CDR3 nucleotide sequence: TGTGCCAGCAGCTTATTACAGGGTGCTGGGGCCAACGAGCAGTACTTC.

This clonotype was counted at least ten times. The chain employs TRBV5-1 and TRBJ2-1; D is undetermined. Looked up from germline, CDR1 is SGHRS and CDR2 is YFSETQ. There are 13 residues in the CDR3. V lost 0 bases and J 8 bases, leaving 9 bases between the germline ends. The chain's CDR3 is CASSLEFGDEQFF. The CDR3 nucleotides read TGCGCCAGCAGCTTGGAGTTTGGGGATGAGCAGTTCTTC.

Ten or more counts support this clonotype. The chain couples TRBV7-9 to TRBJ2-1; D is unclear. Germline CDR1 SEHNR, CDR2 FQNEAQ (reference sequence). The germline V and J ends were trimmed by 0 bases and 7 bases, with 7 bases remaining between them. The CDR3 is 13 amino acids. The CDR3: CASSLALWNEQFF. The CDR3 coding sequence is TGTGCCAGCAGCTTAGCCCTCTGGAATGAGCAGTTCTTC.

This clonotype has ten or more counts. One base away lies a much larger clone, so this may be a sequencing read error. The rearrangement joins TRBV7-6 to TRBJ2-5; TRBD1 might be the D (5 bases). CDR1 and CDR2 from the germline V gene are SGHVS and FNYEAQ. The CDR3 covers 15 residues. Here the CDR3 DNA reads TGTGCCAGCAGCTTAAAGCACTGGGGCGCGGAGACCCAGCACTTC. It yields the protein CASSLKHWGAETQHF.

This clonotype was counted ten times or more. The V and J genes are TRBV20-1 and TRBJ1-6; 10 bases are shared with TRBD1. Germline-derived CDR1 and CDR2 are DFQATT and SNEGSKA (reference sequence). The CDR3 is 15 amino acids. After removal of 6 bases from V and 8 bases from J, the junction contained 10 bases not matched to a gene. CDR3 amino acids: CSATPGTGDYSPLHF. CDR3 sequence (DNA): TGCAGTGCAACTCCCGGGACAGGGGACTATTCACCCCTCCACTTT.

This clonotype showed up many times. DNA for the CDR3: TGTGCCAGCAGTCAGACAGGGGAATTGGGTCAGCCCCAGCATTTT. Protein product: CASSQTGELGQPQHF. The gene calls are TRBV11-2 and TRBJ1-5; 8 bases map to TRBD1. V dropped 6 bases and J dropped 6; count of bases not matched to a gene: 10. Germline V gene sequence: CDR1 SGHAT, CDR2 FQNNGV. The CDR3 has 15 amino acids.

The J gene is TRBJ2-2, the V gene TRBV10-1; perhaps TRBD2 as D (6 bases). V lost 6 bases to trimming and J lost 3 bases, with 20 bases between them. The CDR3 consists of 17 residues. Germline V CDR1 and CDR2: WNHNN, SYGVQD (reference sequence). For the CDR3, the DNA is TGCGCCAGCAGCGATAGGACTACTTTCACGCACACCGGGGAGCTGTTTTTT. It specifies CASSDRTTFTHTGELFF.

This clonotype was seen at least ten times. The chain carries TRBV20-1 and TRBJ2-7; D remains unclear. The CDR3 has 13 residues. Germline V gene sequence: CDR1 DFQATT, CDR2 SNEGSKA (reference sequence). V gave up 1 base and J gave up 2 bases, with 9 bases separating them. The CDR3 sequence: CSARAYMAYEQYF. Here the CDR3 DNA reads TGCAGTGCTAGAGCTTATATGGCCTACGAGCAGTACTTC.

As for this clonotype: A much larger clone differs from this one at a single base, so this may be a read error. The genes are TRBV20-1 and TRBJ2-1; no firm D call. Trimming pared 6 bases from V and 10 bases from J, leaving 22 bases between. From germline, CDR1 is DFQATT and CDR2 SNEGSKA (reference sequence). The CDR3 extends over 14 amino acids. The CDR3, as DNA: TGCAGTGCCACCGTCACCGGCCTAGGCTCGGAGCAGTTCTTC. Translation: CSATVTGLGSEQFF.

This clonotype has ten or more counts. The chain joins TRBV19 to TRBJ1-2; D gene ambiguous. V lost 8 bases and J 1 base, leaving 11 bases between the germline ends. Germline V CDR1 and CDR2: LNHDA, SQIVND (reference sequence). This CDR3 is 13 amino acids long. CDR3 protein: CASGRRVNYGYTF. The CDR3 nucleotides are TGTGCCAGTGGACGCAGAGTTAACTATGGCTACACCTTC.

This clonotype was counted at least ten times. The chain recombines TRBV24-1 with TRBJ2-5; D unresolved. Trimming took off 3 bases at V and 1 base at J, with 11 bases between the two ends. This CDR3 has 15 residues. The germline V gene has CDR1 KGHDR and CDR2 SFDVKD. The CDR3 DNA reads TGTGCCACCAGTGATAAACAGAGACTCCAAGAGACCCAGTACTTC. Its protein is CATSDKQRLQETQYF.

This clonotype was detected ten times or more. This chain connects TRBV29-1 to TRBJ1-4; D is possibly TRBD1 (5 bases). Trimming shortened V by 6 bases and J by 14 bases, and 19 bases separated the two germline ends. CDR1 SQVTM and CDR2 ANQGSEA come from the germline V gene. This CDR3 region has 12 residues. This CDR3 reads CSVPRAGGGLFF. For the CDR3, the DNA is TGCAGCGTCCCAAGGGCGGGGGGGGGGCTGTTTTTT. The full variable domain, completed using reference TRBV29-1 and TRBJ1-4, is SAVISQKPSRDICQRGTSLTIQCQVDSQVTMMFWYRQQPGQSLTLIATANQGSEATYESGFVIDKFPISRPNLTFSTLTVSNMSPEDSSIYLCSVPRAGGGLFFGSGTQLSVL.

About this clonotype itself: Given a much more abundant clone one base away, this may be a read error. Here the CDR3 reads CASSHPGVEADRDGYAF. DNA for the CDR3: TGTGCCAGCAGCCATCCGGGTGTAGAGGCAGATAGGGATGGCTACGCCTTC. The chain couples TRBV4-2 to TRBJ1-2; D ambiguous. The CDR3 spans 17 residues. Germline V lookup: CDR1 LGHNA, CDR2 YNFKEQ.

As for this clonotype: Since the CDR3 does not end with the conserved phenylalanine or tryptophan, this likely comes from a read error. The chain combines TRBV6-6 with TRBJ1-1; D remains ambiguous. V was shortened by 6 bases and J by 4 bases, with 9 bases between the two germline ends. Per the germline V gene, CDR1 is MNHNY and CDR2 is SVGAGI (reference sequence). This CDR3 spans 12 amino acids. The chain's CDR3 is CASSLVGTEAFC. The CDR3 DNA sequence: TGTGCCAGCAGCTTGGTAGGCACTGAAGCTTTCTGT.

This clonotype has a count of ten or more. The rearrangement links TRBV12-3 or TRBV12-4 to TRBJ1-5, with TRBD1 matching 8 bases. J gave up 7 bases and V 3 bases, and 8 bases lay outside the gene matches. The CDR3 is 15 residues long. The CDR3 DNA follows: TGTGCCAGCAGTTTTACATCAGGGGGCGGACAGCCCCAGCATTTT. Translating it yields CASSFTSGGGQPQHF.